This T cell receptor (beta chain) was documented in a study of blood T cell repertoires in COVID-19. Study-level information: Collection of acute and convalescent COVID-19 samples took place in the United States, Italy and Spain. T cells, B-cell-depleted T cells, or PBMCs supplied cDNA or gDNA.

The count of this clone is one. In the authors' methods: It was from reference gene primer amplification that nucleated cell counts were estimated. Libraries were prepared by immunoSEQ multiplex PCR; TCRdb keeps only in-frame clonotypes and omits some of them. V and J calls and clone size are copied from that table; D and trimming were computed from the DNA. The sample lists approximately 130,000 clones; about 80% were seen once. There are 13 residues in the CDR3. Germline V gene sequence: CDR1 SNHLY, CDR2 FYNNEI. V dropped 6 bases and J dropped 2 bases, with 10 bases sitting between them. The rearrangement uses TRBV2 and TRBJ1-2; tentatively, D is TRBD1 (6 bases). The clonotype comes from a human donor in a cohort sampled during active COVID-19. The sequenced material came from peripheral blood. In nucleotides, the CDR3 is TGTGCCAGCAGAGCCGGGACAAACTATGGCTACACCTTC. Its protein product is CASRAGTNYGYTF.